This TCR beta chain was sequenced in a study of beta chain features in type 1 diabetes. Study-level results: Patients with Type 1 diabetes showed moderately but significantly shorter TCRB CDR3s in all four CD4+ subsets. High-TCR-expressing cells could be over-represented by cDNA sequencing.

Concerning this clone itself: Its antigen remains unidentified.

As every portion of the isolated RNA was reverse transcribed, the sequencing read expressed TCRB transcripts. The average output of naive, central memory and regulatory T cell samples was several million reads. The data were produced by immunoSEQ multiplex PCR, yet TCRdb's version contains in-frame clones alone and is incomplete. This table has hundreds of thousands of clones, 10% to 15% appearing once. Every participating donor gave one draw, a heparinised blood sample averaging about 100 mL. Markers CD45RO/CCR7/CD25/CD127/CD95/CD27 served to sort CD4+ naive, central memory, regulatory and stem cell-like memory cells. CDR3 size: 17 residues. CDR1 GTSNPN and CDR2 SVGIG come from the germline V gene (reference sequence). Losses at the gene ends were 1 base for V and 5 bases for J; bases not matched to a gene: 15.

The sample taken for sequencing was naive CD4+ T cells from blood. This TCR derives from a man aged 18 to 29 with type 1 diabetes. The J gene is TRBJ2-5, the V gene TRBV30; 8 positions match TRBD1. The CDR3 coding sequence is TGTGCCTGGAGTGGGGCGATTGGGACAGGACGGTGGGAGACCCAGTACTTC. It encodes CAWSGAIGTGRWETQYF.